The rows below give T cell receptor beta chains drawn from one sample of a study of blood T cell repertoires in COVID-19. The table came from immunoSEQ multiplex PCR; TCRdb's copy has only in-frame clones and leaves some out. The profile covers about 110,000 clones, with roughly 84% appearing a single time and about 0.8% taken by the ten largest. Sequencing was done on a sample of peripheral blood. The source is a woman in her 70s with acute or convalescent COVID-19. CDR3s include the opening cysteine and the closing phenylalanine or tryptophan. The D gene is left open where the match is weak. Only some rows state a clone size, as once, few, many or a class for expanded clones.

size: few
D: -
V: TRBV7-2
J: TRBJ1-1
CDR3: CASSFTLLTEAFF
DNA: TGTGCCAGCAGCTTCACCTTACTCACTGAAGCTTTCTTT

size: once
D: -
V: TRBV6-6
J: TRBJ2-3
CDR3: CASSQGSSTDTQYF
DNA: TGTGCCAGCAGCCAGGGGTCTAGCACAGATACGCAGTATTTT

size: few
D: TRBD1
V: TRBV19
J: TRBJ2-2
CDR3: CASSLMTGANTGELFF
DNA: TGTGCCAGTAGTCTGATGACAGGGGCAAACACCGGGGAGCTGTTTTTT

size: -
D: -
V: TRBV6-5
J: TRBJ2-2
CDR3: CASSYFLTGELFF
DNA: TGTGCCAGCAGTTACTTTCTTACCGGGGAGCTGTTTTTT

size: -
D: TRBD1
V: TRBV7-9
J: TRBJ1-1
CDR3: CASSQGVAAFF
DNA: TGTGCCAGCAGCCAGGGGGTGGCCGCTTTCTTT

size: -
D: -
V: TRBV27
J: TRBJ2-4
CDR3: CASKSKAKNIQYF
DNA: TGTGCCAGCAAGTCTAAAGCCAAAAACATTCAGTACTTC

size: -
D: -
V: TRBV5-4
J: TRBJ2-5
CDR3: CASSSGPSMGGGRETQYF
DNA: TGTGCCAGCAGCTCCGGGCCCTCCATGGGGGGGGGCCGAGAGACCCAGTACTTC

size: -
D: -
V: TRBV5-1
J: TRBJ2-7
CDR3: CASSLQGPPDEQYF
DNA: TGCGCCAGCAGTTTACAGGGACCCCCGGACGAGCAGTACTTC

size: -
D: TRBD1
V: TRBV29-1
J: TRBJ2-5
CDR3: CSVSRGQGQETQYF
DNA: TGCAGCGTCAGCCGAGGACAGGGGCAAGAGACCCAGTACTTC

size: once
D: -
V: TRBV10-3
J: TRBJ1-5
CDR3: CAISESPGGGSNQPQHF
DNA: TGTGCCATCAGTGAGTCCCCCGGGGGAGGATCAAATCAGCCCCAGCATTTT

size: once
D: -
V: TRBV30
J: TRBJ2-1
CDR3: CAWSVSGSYNEQFF
DNA: TGTGCCTGGAGTGTATCGGGGAGCTACAATGAGCAGTTCTTC

size: -
D: -
V: TRBV5-1
J: TRBJ2-2
CDR3: CASSTDSTGELFF
DNA: TGCGCCAGCAGCACGGACAGCACCGGGGAGCTGTTTTTT